The 24 T cell receptor beta chains below come from one sample, sequenced in a study of regulatory T cells in long-lasting Graves disease. Time point reported: persistent/refractory GD, antithyroid drugs over 5 years with positive TRAb. From PBMCs, RNA was extracted and then used to make the TCR library. CDR3 regions were amplified by Arm-PCR using iRepertoire HTBI primers to build TCR beta libraries. A single record per CDR3 protein comes from TCRdb applying MiXCR to the multiplex PCR reads. The table has around 510,000 distinct CDR3 sequences, around 20% seen once. Sequenced material: peripheral blood mononuclear cells (PBMCs), taken when the disease was refractory, from a patient treated with antithyroid drugs. These receptors were collected from a female donor with Graves disease.

The rearrangement uses TRBV2 and TRBJ2-7; either TRBD1 or TRBD2 may fit D (6 bases each). Trimming stripped 9 bases from V and 4 bases from J, with 16 bases between. The CDR3 runs 13 residues. The germline CDR1 and CDR2 sequences are SNHLY and FYNNEI. The CDR3 loop reads CASGGTHFYEQYF. CDR3 nucleotides: TGTGCCAGTGGAGGGACACATTTTTACGAGCAGTACTTC.

The rearrangement uses TRBV15 and TRBJ2-7; D is possibly TRBD1 (6 bases). The CDR3 extends over 16 amino acids. Germline CDR1 reads LNHNV; CDR2 reads YYDKDF (reference sequence). Trimming removed 0 bases at V and 2 bases at J, with 14 bases between. CDR3 protein: CATSREGGVTTYEQYF. The CDR3 DNA is TGTGCCACCAGCAGAGAAGGGGGAGTCACTACCTACGAGCAGTACTTC. Full variable domain (missing parts from reference TRBV15 and TRBJ2-7): DAMVIQNPRYQVTQFGKPVTLSCSQTLNHNVMYWYQQKSSQAPKLLFHYYDKDFNNEADTPDNFQSRRPNTSFCFLDIRSPGLGDTAMYLCATSREGGVTTYEQYFGPGTRLTVT.

DNA for the CDR3: TGTGCCAGCAGCGGTTCCACATCTGGAAACACCATATATTTT. This translates into CASSGSTSGNTIYF. V and J are TRBV11-2 and TRBJ1-3; D uncertain. The CDR3 has 14 amino acids. CDR1 and CDR2 from the germline V gene are SGHAT and FQNNGV. V gave up 5 bases and J gave up 1 base, with 9 bases separating them.

The sample holds many counts of this clonotype. At one end, the junction sequence differs from germline, possibly due to a read error. The rearrangement joins TRBV20-1 to TRBJ2-2; TRBD1 or TRBD2 may be the D gene (6 bases each). Germline V gene data show CDR1 as DFQATT and CDR2 as SNEGSKA (reference sequence). The CDR3 contains 14 residues. The CDR3 coding sequence is TGCAGTGCTAGTCCCACAGGGAGGTCCGGGGAACTGTTTTTT. Protein product: CSASPTGRSGELFF.

This clonotype appeared once. This chain connects TRBV29-1 to TRBJ2-1; 8 nucleotides line up with TRBD1. Germline CDR1 is SQVTM and CDR2 is ANQGSEA. There are 16 residues in the CDR3. The ends lost 2 bases at V and 7 bases at J; junction bases unmatched: 13. The CDR3 here is CSVETIGQGAINEQFF. The DNA of the CDR3 is TGCAGCGTTGAAACTATAGGGCAGGGGGCAATAAATGAGCAGTTCTTC.

This clonotype was seen many times. Here the CDR3 reads CSARAGKQPQHF. The CDR3 DNA reads as TGCAGTGCTAGGGCGGGGAAGCAGCCCCAGCATTTT. The J gene is TRBJ1-5, the V gene TRBV20-1; no reliable D call. V lost 3 bases, J lost 7 bases, and 10 bases lay in between. CDR1 is DFQATT and CDR2 is SNEGSKA in the germline V gene (reference sequence). The CDR3 contains 12 residues.

This clonotype appeared many times. This sequence joins TRBV3-1 and TRBJ2-5; D is unresolved. CDR1 and CDR2 from the germline V gene are LGHDT and YNNKEL (reference sequence). V dropped 0 bases and J dropped 2 bases, with 13 bases sitting between them. The CDR3 spans 16 residues. For the CDR3, the DNA is TGTGCCAGCAGCCAAGATCTGGGCAGGCCGCAAGAGACCCAGTACTTC. The encoded protein is CASSQDLGRPQETQYF.

This clonotype was picked up many times. The V gene is TRBV28, the J gene TRBJ2-2; D is unresolved. V lost 2 bases to trimming and J lost 7 bases, with 8 bases between them. Germline V lookup: CDR1 MDHEN, CDR2 SYDVKM. The CDR3 extends over 13 amino acids. CDR3 bases: TGTGCCAGCAGTTTAGAGGTCCACGGGGAGCTGTTTTTT. This sequence encodes CASSLEVHGELFF.

This clonotype showed up just a few times. The CDR3 DNA follows: TGTGCCAGCAGCTTAGAGGGTACTAGCGTCTACGAGCAGTACTTC. This sequence encodes CASSLEGTSVYEQYF. This chain links TRBV7-2 with TRBJ2-7, with 7 positions matching TRBD2. In germline, CDR1 is SGHTA, CDR2 FQGNSA. The CDR3 is made up of 15 amino acids. After removal of 1 base from V and 3 bases from J, the junction contained 6 bases not matched to a gene. Variable domain in full (rest from reference TRBV7-2 and TRBJ2-7): GAGVSQSPSNKVTEKGKDVELRCDPISGHTALYWYRQSLGQGLEFLIYFQGNSAPDKSGLPSDRFSAERTGGSVSTLTIQRTQQEDSAVYLCASSLEGTSVYEQYFGPGTRLTVT.

The sample holds many counts of this clonotype. CDR3 amino acids: CASSYQGRDTEAFF. CDR3 in DNA: TGTGCCAGCAGTTACCAGGGTAGGGACACTGAAGCTTTCTTT. The chain combines TRBV6-9 with TRBJ1-1, with a tentative D call TRBD1 (5 bases). From germline, CDR1 is MNHGY and CDR2 SVAAGI. This CDR3 contains 14 residues. Trimming took 3 bases from V and 3 from J, leaving 11 bases between them.

The genes are TRBV2 and TRBJ2-5; 7 bases are a match to TRBD1. J lost 5 bases, V lost 5 bases, and 8 bases had no gene match. Per germline, CDR1 SNHLY and CDR2 FYNNEI. This CDR3 comprises 14 residues. In nucleotides, the CDR3 is TGTGCCAGCAGTACTGACAGGGTTCGGGAGACCCAGTACTTC. Amino acid sequence: CASSTDRVRETQYF.

At least ten counts were recorded for this clonotype. V is TRBV6-1 and J is TRBJ2-2, with D uncertain. The CDR3 covers 17 residues. Trimming removed 6 bases from V and 2 bases from J, with 19 bases in between. In germline, CDR1 is MNHNS, CDR2 SASEGT. For the CDR3, the DNA is TGTGCCAGCAGCTCAGAACGACTTTTCCGCAACACCGGGGAGCTGTTTTTT. Residues: CASSSERLFRNTGELFF.

J is TRBJ1-3 and V is TRBV6-2 or TRBV6-3, with 9 bases fitting TRBD1. The CDR3 is made up of 17 amino acids. The trim removed 3 bases at V and 4 bases at J, leaving 10 bases unmatched. The germline gives CDR1 MNHEY, CDR2 SVGEGT. CDR3 DNA: TGTGCCAGCAGTTATGGGACAGGGCCCGAGTACGGAAACACCATATATTTT. Translation: CASSYGTGPEYGNTIYF.

The genes are TRBV15 and TRBJ2-7; D is uncertain. This CDR3 region has 13 residues. Germline CDR1 reads LNHNV; CDR2 reads YYDKDF (reference sequence). The ends were cut back, 4 bases at V and 1 base at J, with 8 bases in the middle. The DNA of the CDR3 is TGTGCCACCAGCAAGGCTCCGTCCTACGAGCAGTACTTC. Protein product: CATSKAPSYEQYF.

This clonotype was found a few times. The CDR3 protein is CASSLLGAEGNYGYTF. The DNA of the CDR3 is TGTGCCAGCAGCCTGCTTGGGGCGGAGGGGAACTATGGCTACACCTTC. V and J are TRBV7-9 and TRBJ1-2; D perhaps matches TRBD1 (5 bases). This CDR3 is built from 16 residues. From germline, CDR1 is SEHNR and CDR2 FQNEAQ (reference sequence). V dropped 5 bases and J dropped 2 bases, with 18 bases sitting between them.

This clonotype was found a few times. This chain links TRBV7-3 with TRBJ2-1; 9 bases align to TRBD2. CDR3 size: 16 residues. V trimming: 4 bases; J trimming: 2 bases; junction bases outside the gene matches: 6. Per the germline V gene, CDR1 is SGHTA and CDR2 is FQGTGA. CDR3 sequence (DNA): TGTGCCAGCAGCTCCACTCTAGCGGGACCCTACAATGAGCAGTTCTTC. As protein: CASSSTLAGPYNEQFF. Filled out from reference TRBV7-3 and TRBJ2-1, the complete variable domain reads GAGVSQTPSNKVTEKGKYVELRCDPISGHTALYWYRQSLGQGPEFLIYFQGTGAADDSGLPNDRFFAVRPEGSVSTLKIQRTERGDSAVYLCASSSTLAGPYNEQFFGPGTRLTVL.

This clonotype was recorded a few times. The V call is TRBV28, the J call TRBJ2-3; no definite D call. V gave up 1 base and J gave up 0 bases, with 8 bases separating them. This CDR3 is built from 15 residues. Germline V gene data show CDR1 as MDHEN and CDR2 as SYDVKM. CDR3 sequence reads: CASSLSLESTDTQYF. CDR3 bases: TGTGCCAGCAGTTTATCCCTGGAGAGCACAGATACGCAGTATTTT.

Only a few counts were recorded for this clonotype. The chain joins TRBV19 to TRBJ2-7, with 10 bases identical to TRBD1. V gave up 5 bases and J gave up 2 bases; unmatched junction bases: 12. CDR1 is LNHDA, CDR2 SQIVND, per germline (reference sequence). The CDR3 is made up of 17 amino acids. The CDR3 nucleotides are TGTGCCAGTAGTTCCGGGACCGGGACAGGGGTTCCCTACGAGCAGTACTTC. Its translation is CASSSGTGTGVPYEQYF. Complete variable domain (other parts from reference TRBV19 and TRBJ2-7): DGGITQSPKYLFRKEGQNVTLSCEQNLNHDAMYWYRQDPGQGLRLIYYSQIVNDFQKGDIAEGYSVSREKKESFPLTVTSAQKNPTAFYLCASSSGTGTGVPYEQYFGPGTRLTVT.

This clonotype has a count of ten or more. The genes are TRBV2 and TRBJ1-5; TRBD1 is a possible D gene (5 bases). The CDR3 runs to 15 residues. Germline CDR1 SNHLY, CDR2 FYNNEI. V lost 4 bases and J 0 bases, leaving 10 bases between the germline ends. The DNA of the CDR3 is TGTGCCAGCAGTGCTGCAGGGTATAGCAATCAGCCCCAGCATTTT. This encodes CASSAAGYSNQPQHF.

This clonotype has only one observation. The chain combines TRBV29-1 with TRBJ1-2, with D possibly being TRBD1 (5 bases). The CDR3 length is 12 residues. In germline, CDR1 is SQVTM, CDR2 ANQGSEA. Trimming stripped 4 bases from V and 4 bases from J, with 10 bases between. In DNA form, the CDR3 reads TGCAGCGTTGCGGACACCACCTATGGCTACACCTTC. Translation gives CSVADTTYGYTF. Full variable domain (missing parts from reference TRBV29-1 and TRBJ1-2): SAVISQKPSRDICQRGTSLTIQCQVDSQVTMMFWYRQQPGQSLTLIATANQGSEATYESGFVIDKFPISRPNLTFSTLTVSNMSPEDSSIYLCSVADTTYGYTFGSGTRLTVV.

This clonotype was detected many times. The chain combines TRBV2 with TRBJ2-5; 9 bases match TRBD1. CDR3 length: 14 residues. V shed 6 bases, J shed 4 bases, and the junction held 6 bases outside the gene matches. Germline loops: CDR1 SNHLY, CDR2 FYNNEI. CDR3 DNA: TGTGCCAGCAGGGGGACAGGGACATTAGAGACCCAGTACTTC. Encoded protein: CASRGTGTLETQYF.

On this clonotype itself: This sequence may be a read error, since a much larger clone differs from it by one base. The gene calls are TRBV12-3 or TRBV12-4 and TRBJ1-5, with a weak D call TRBD1 (5 bases). The CDR3 extends over 14 amino acids. V was clipped by 5 bases and J by 5 bases, with 13 bases between them. The DNA of the CDR3 is TGTGCCAGCAGTACGGGACGGGCGTATCAGCCCCAGCATTTT. Translation: CASSTGRAYQPQHF.

The chain is built from TRBV28 and TRBJ2-1, with 10 bases lining up with TRBD2. Trimming cost V 5 bases and J 7 bases; bases outside gene matches: 17. The CDR3 runs 18 residues. CDR1 is MDHEN and CDR2 is SYDVKM in the germline V gene. The CDR3 nucleotides are TGTGCCAGCAGTCTACCGAGCGGGAGGGCCCGTTCGGGGAATGAGCAGTTCTTC. Translating it yields CASSLPSGRARSGNEQFF. Full variable domain (outside the CDR3, taken from reference TRBV28 and TRBJ2-1): DVKVTQSSRYLVKRTGEKVFLECVQDMDHENMFWYRQDPGLGLRLIYFSYDVKMKEKGDIPEGYSVSREKKERFSLILESASTNQTSMYLCASSLPSGRARSGNEQFFGPGTRLTVL.

This clonotype was observed a handful of times. The chain recombines TRBV28 with TRBJ1-5; possible D gene TRBD1, 5 bases. Germline CDR1 is MDHEN and CDR2 is SYDVKM. This CDR3 spans 15 amino acids. V dropped 6 bases and J dropped 3 bases, with 15 bases sitting between them. The CDR3: CASRNRDGTNQPQHF. Written as DNA, the CDR3 is TGTGCCAGCAGAAACCGGGACGGCACCAATCAGCCCCAGCATTTT.